This entry is about one T cell receptor beta chain. This CDR3 contains 14 residues. Germline values: CDR1 SNHLY, CDR2 FYNNEI. Trimming stripped 8 bases from V and 4 bases from J, with 15 bases between. Each of the donors had approximately 10 milliliters of peripheral blood drawn into EDTA-treated Vacutainer tubes. The total RNA that was extracted per sample amounted to at least 5 micrograms. Primers used in a second PCR of about 7 to 12 cycles were a sample-barcoded 5' primer and a J-beta primer mix. TCRdb re-derived calls from the 5' RACE reads in MiXCR, one entry per CDR3 protein. The table includes 780,000 or so distinct CDR3 sequences, roughly 56% detected once. This sample is part of a study of blood T cells in healthy people across ages.

The specimen was blood. The chain couples TRBV2 to TRBJ2-1; D possibly corresponds to TRBD1 (6 bases). This TCR derives from a man aged 35-49 years in good health. The CDR3 spells CASVDSRFYNEQFF. The CDR3 region has the DNA TGTGCCAGCGTGGACAGTCGGTTTTACAATGAGCAGTTCTTC.